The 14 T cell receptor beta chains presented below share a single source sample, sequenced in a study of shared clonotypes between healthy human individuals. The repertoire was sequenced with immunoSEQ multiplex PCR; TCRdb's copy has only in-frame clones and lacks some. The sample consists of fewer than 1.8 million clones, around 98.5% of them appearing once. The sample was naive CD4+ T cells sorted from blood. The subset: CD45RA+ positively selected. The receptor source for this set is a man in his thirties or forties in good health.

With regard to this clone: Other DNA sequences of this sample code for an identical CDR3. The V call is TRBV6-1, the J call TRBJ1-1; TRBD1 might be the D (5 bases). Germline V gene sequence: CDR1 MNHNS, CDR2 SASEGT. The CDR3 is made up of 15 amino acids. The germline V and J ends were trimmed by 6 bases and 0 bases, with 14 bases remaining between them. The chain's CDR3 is CASSPQVPMNTEAFF. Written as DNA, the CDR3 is TGTGCCAGCAGCCCACAGGTTCCCATGAACACTGAAGCTTTCTTT.

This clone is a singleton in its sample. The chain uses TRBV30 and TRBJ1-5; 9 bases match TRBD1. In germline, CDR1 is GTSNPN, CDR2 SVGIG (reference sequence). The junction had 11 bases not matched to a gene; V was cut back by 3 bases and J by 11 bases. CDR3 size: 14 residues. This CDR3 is CAWSAPGQGNSQHF. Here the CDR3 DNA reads TGTGCCTGGAGCGCACCGGGACAGGGTAATTCCCAGCATTTT.

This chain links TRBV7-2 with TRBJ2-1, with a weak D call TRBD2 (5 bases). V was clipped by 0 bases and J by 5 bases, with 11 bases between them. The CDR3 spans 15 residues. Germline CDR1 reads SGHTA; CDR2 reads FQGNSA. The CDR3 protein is CASSLAAVRHNEQFF. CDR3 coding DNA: TGTGCCAGCAGCTTAGCAGCGGTTCGCCACAATGAGCAGTTCTTC.

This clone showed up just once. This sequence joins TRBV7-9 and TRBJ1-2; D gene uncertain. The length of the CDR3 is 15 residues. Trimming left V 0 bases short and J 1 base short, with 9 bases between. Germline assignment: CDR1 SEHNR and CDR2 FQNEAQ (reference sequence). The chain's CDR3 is CASSLARPGNYGYTF. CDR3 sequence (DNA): TGTGCCAGCAGCTTAGCGCGTCCGGGTAACTATGGCTACACCTTC.

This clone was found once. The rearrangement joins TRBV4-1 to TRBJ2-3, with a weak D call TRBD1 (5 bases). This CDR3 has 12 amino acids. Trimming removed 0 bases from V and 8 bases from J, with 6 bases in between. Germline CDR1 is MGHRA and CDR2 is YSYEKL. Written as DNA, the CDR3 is TGCGCCAGCAGCCAAGAAAGGGGTACGCAGTATTTT. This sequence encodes CASSQERGTQYF.

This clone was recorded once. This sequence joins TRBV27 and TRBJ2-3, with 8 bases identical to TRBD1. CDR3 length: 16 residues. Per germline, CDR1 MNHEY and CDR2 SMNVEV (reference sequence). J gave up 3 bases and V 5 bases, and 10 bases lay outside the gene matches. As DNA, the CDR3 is TGTGCCAGCAGTCCAAGGACAGGGTGGGTAACAGATACGCAGTATTTT. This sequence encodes CASSPRTGWVTDTQYF.

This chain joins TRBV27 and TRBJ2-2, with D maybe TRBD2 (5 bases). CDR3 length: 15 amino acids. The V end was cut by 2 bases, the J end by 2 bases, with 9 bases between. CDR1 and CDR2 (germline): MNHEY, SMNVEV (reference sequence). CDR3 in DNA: TGTGCCAGCAGTTTAAGGGCTAGCAACACCGGGGAGCTGTTTTTT. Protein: CASSLRASNTGELFF.

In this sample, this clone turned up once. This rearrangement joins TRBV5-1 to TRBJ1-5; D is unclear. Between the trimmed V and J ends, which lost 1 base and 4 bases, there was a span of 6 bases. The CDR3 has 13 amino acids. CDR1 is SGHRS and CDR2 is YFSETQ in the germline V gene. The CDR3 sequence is CASSLYLNQPQHF. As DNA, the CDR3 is TGCGCCAGCAGCTTGTACCTTAATCAGCCCCAGCATTTT.

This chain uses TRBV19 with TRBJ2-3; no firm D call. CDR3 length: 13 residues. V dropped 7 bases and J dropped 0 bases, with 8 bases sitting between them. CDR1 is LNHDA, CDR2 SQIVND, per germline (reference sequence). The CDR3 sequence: CASTEPSTDTQYF. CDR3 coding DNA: TGTGCCAGTACCGAGCCTAGCACAGATACGCAGTATTTT. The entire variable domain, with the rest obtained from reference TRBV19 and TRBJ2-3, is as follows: DGGITQSPKYLFRKEGQNVTLSCEQNLNHDAMYWYRQDPGQGLRLIYYSQIVNDFQKGDIAEGYSVSREKKESFPLTVTSAQKNPTAFYLCASTEPSTDTQYFGPGTRLTVL.

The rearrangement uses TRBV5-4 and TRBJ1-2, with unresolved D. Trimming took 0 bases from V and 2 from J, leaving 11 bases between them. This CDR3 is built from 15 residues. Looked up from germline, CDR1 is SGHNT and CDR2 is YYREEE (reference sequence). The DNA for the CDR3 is TGTGCCAGCAGCTTGGTCGGTAGGCGGAACTATGGCTACACCTTC. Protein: CASSLVGRRNYGYTF.

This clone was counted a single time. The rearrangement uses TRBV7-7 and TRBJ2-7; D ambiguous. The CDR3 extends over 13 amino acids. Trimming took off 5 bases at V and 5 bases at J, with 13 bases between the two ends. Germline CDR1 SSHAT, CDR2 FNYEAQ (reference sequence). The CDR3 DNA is TGTGCCAGCAGCCCCTGGTTTGGAGACGAGCAGTACTTC. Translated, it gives CASSPWFGDEQYF.

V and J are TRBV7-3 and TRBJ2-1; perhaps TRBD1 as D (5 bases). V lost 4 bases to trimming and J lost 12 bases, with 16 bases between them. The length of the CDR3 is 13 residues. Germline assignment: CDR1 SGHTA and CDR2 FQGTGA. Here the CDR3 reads CASSSRVPSVQFF. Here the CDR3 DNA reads TGTGCCAGCAGCTCCAGGGTGCCGAGCGTGCAGTTCTTC. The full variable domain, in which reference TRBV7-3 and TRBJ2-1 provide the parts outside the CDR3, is GAGVSQTPSNKVTEKGKYVELRCDPISGHTALYWYRQSLGQGPEFLIYFQGTGAADDSGLPNDRFFAVRPEGSVSTLKIQRTERGDSAVYLCASSSRVPSVQFFGPGTRLTVL.

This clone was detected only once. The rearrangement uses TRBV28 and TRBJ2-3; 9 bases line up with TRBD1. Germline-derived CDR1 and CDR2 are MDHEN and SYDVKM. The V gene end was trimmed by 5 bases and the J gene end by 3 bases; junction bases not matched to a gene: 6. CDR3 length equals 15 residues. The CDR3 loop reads CASSKQDRGTDTQYF. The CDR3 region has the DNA TGTGCCAGCAGTAAACAGGACAGGGGAACAGATACGCAGTATTTT.

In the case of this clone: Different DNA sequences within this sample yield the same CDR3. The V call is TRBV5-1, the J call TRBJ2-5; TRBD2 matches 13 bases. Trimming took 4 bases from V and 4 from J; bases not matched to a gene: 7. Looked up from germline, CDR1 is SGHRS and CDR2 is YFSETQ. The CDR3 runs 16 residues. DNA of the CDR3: TGCGCCAGCAGCCCCGGACTAGCGGGAGTCAGAGAGACCCAGTACTTC. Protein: CASSPGLAGVRETQYF.